The clone carrying this T cell receptor beta chain is medium-sized within its sample. Its antigen is not known. The data stem from a study of radiotherapy plus CTLA-4 blockade in lung cancer. The overall study: Objective responses emerged in under 20% of patients, and roughly 28% attained disease control. Points from the study as a whole: The best prediction of response reportedly came from early blood T cell clone dynamics, with interferon-beta. Blood saw expansion of tumor-derived TCR clones after radiotherapy plus ipilimumab.

Profiling relied on immunoSEQ multiplex PCR, and the TCRdb table lists in-frame clones only, not all of them. The sample carries 35,000 to 55,000 clones, less than 75% recorded once. The germline V and J ends were trimmed by 0 bases and 7 bases, with 3 bases remaining between them. The V gene's germline CDR1 is PRHDT and CDR2 FYEKMQ (reference sequence). The CDR3 has 12 residues. The genes are TRBV13 and TRBJ2-2; D remains ambiguous. The starting material was peripheral blood, obtained from a patient treated with radiotherapy plus ipilimumab. This receptor was taken from a human donor with non-small cell lung cancer who had a partial response to radiotherapy plus ipilimumab. In DNA, the CDR3 is TGTGCCAGCAGCTTAGGCAACGGGGAGCTGTTTTTT. Its translation is CASSLGNGELFF.